A single sample gave rise to the 17 T cell receptor beta chains below, sequenced in a study of blood T cell repertoires in COVID-19. TCRdb's copy holds only in-frame clones and misses some; the assay was immunoSEQ multiplex PCR. The sample consists of 150,000 to 200,000 clones, approximately 84% of them appearing once. Sequencing was performed on peripheral blood. Every receptor here comes from a woman older than 75 with acute or convalescent COVID-19.

In its sample, this clone was seen once. The chain combines TRBV7-9 with TRBJ2-5; maybe TRBD2 (6 bases). Germline lookup yields CDR1 SEHNR and CDR2 FQNEAQ (reference sequence). CDR3 size: 15 residues. V lost 5 bases and J lost 0, with 13 bases in between. CDR3 bases: TGTGCCAGCAGCGATTGGAGCGGGTACCAAGAGACCCAGTACTTC. Encoded protein: CASSDWSGYQETQYF.

The V call is TRBV5-1, the J call TRBJ1-2; 7 bases align to TRBD1. Losses at the gene ends were 5 bases for V and 3 bases for J; bases not matched to a gene: 13. Germline CDR1 reads SGHRS; CDR2 reads YFSETQ. The length of the CDR3 is 16 residues. Here the CDR3 reads CASRLTGERGDYGYTF. As DNA, the CDR3 is TGCGCCAGCAGGCTTACAGGGGAAAGGGGAGACTATGGCTACACCTTC.

This chain joins TRBV5-6 and TRBJ1-6; D gene uncertain. The V and J ends lost 2 bases and 9 bases respectively, with 15 bases between them. The CDR3 loop spans 15 amino acids. CDR1 and CDR2 from the germline V gene are SGHDT and YYEEEE. The CDR3 nucleotides read TGTGCCAGCAGCTTCGGCGCAGGTCTTGCTTCACCCCTCCACTTT. This gives the protein CASSFGAGLASPLHF.

The rearrangement joins TRBV11-1 to TRBJ2-7, with D unresolved. The V and J ends lost 3 bases and 0 bases respectively, with 9 bases between them. CDR3 length: 14 amino acids. Germline-derived CDR1 and CDR2 are SGHAT and FQDESV (reference sequence). The chain's CDR3 is CASSFDSISYEQYF. CDR3 DNA: TGTGCCAGCAGCTTCGACTCAATCTCCTACGAGCAGTACTTC.

The chain has TRBV23-1 and TRBJ1-4; D gene uncertain. TRBV23-1 is sorted into the ORF group, with uncertain function. This CDR3 spans 14 amino acids. The V end was cut by 2 bases, the J end by 0 bases, with 4 bases between. The CDR3 region has the DNA TGCGCCAGCAGTCAAACTGCAACTAATGAAAAACTGTTTTTT. This sequence encodes CASSQTATNEKLFF.

Notes on this clone: The same CDR3 arises from other DNA sequences in this sample as well. The rearrangement uses TRBV5-6 and TRBJ1-1; D possibly corresponds to TRBD1 (5 bases). V was shortened by 5 bases and J by 3 bases, with 8 bases between the two germline ends. This CDR3 region has 12 residues. Per the germline V gene, CDR1 is SGHDT and CDR2 is YYEEEE. In DNA form, the CDR3 reads TGTGCCAGCAGTTCAGGGTACACTGAAGCTTTCTTT. It specifies CASSSGYTEAFF. Filled out from reference TRBV5-6 and TRBJ1-1, the complete variable domain reads DAGVTQSPTHLIKTRGQQVTLRCSPKSGHDTVSWYQQALGQGPQFIFQYYEEEERQRGNFPDRFSGHQFPNYSSELNVNALLLGDSALYLCASSSGYTEAFFGQGTRLTVV.

The CDR3 protein is CASSTTGGLVEQFF. In DNA, the CDR3 is TGTGCCAGTAGTACGACAGGGGGCTTGGTCGAGCAGTTCTTC. The chain carries TRBV19 and TRBJ2-1, with 10 nucleotides matching TRBD1. J was trimmed by 10 bases and V by 4 bases; bases with no gene match: 7. The CDR3 has 14 amino acids. CDR1 is LNHDA, CDR2 SQIVND, per germline (reference sequence).

The chain employs TRBV18 and TRBJ2-2; the D gene is possibly TRBD2 (5 bases). Germline CDR1 and CDR2: KGHSH and LQKENI. The germline V and J ends were trimmed by 2 bases and 6 bases, with 16 bases remaining between them. The CDR3 runs to 16 residues. The CDR3 reads CASSPEVTQRAGELFF. For the CDR3, the DNA is TGTGCCAGCTCACCAGAGGTGACCCAGAGGGCCGGGGAGCTGTTTTTT.

This chain uses TRBV10-3 with TRBJ2-5, with 7 bases lining up with TRBD1. Losses at the gene ends were 5 bases for V and 2 bases for J; bases not matched to a gene: 2. The CDR3 length is 13 residues. Looked up from germline, CDR1 is ENHRY and CDR2 is SYGVKD. The CDR3 is CAISQDRQETQYF. The CDR3 DNA sequence: TGTGCCATCAGTCAGGACAGGCAAGAGACCCAGTACTTC.

To note about this clone: Additional DNA sequences in this sample encode the identical CDR3. This chain links TRBV7-2 with TRBJ2-1, with 12 bases that match TRBD2. J gave up 3 bases and V 5 bases, and 2 bases lay outside the gene matches. Germline V lookup: CDR1 SGHTA, CDR2 FQGNSA. CDR3 size: 15 residues. The CDR3 sequence: CASSQGLAGYNEQFF. CDR3 nucleotides: TGTGCCAGCAGCCAGGGACTAGCGGGCTACAATGAGCAGTTCTTC.

J is TRBJ1-6 and V is TRBV30, with 10 nucleotides matching TRBD1. J lost 7 bases, V lost 3 bases, and 15 bases had no gene match. The CDR3 is 18 residues long. Germline V gene lookup returns CDR1 GTSNPN and CDR2 SVGIG (reference sequence). CDR3 coding DNA: TGTGCCTGGAGCCCGACAGGGGGCCTCCGCCTTGGAAATTCACCCCTCCACTTT. It translates to CAWSPTGGLRLGNSPLHF.

The chain links TRBV23-1 to TRBJ2-2, with D possibly TRBD1 on 6 matching bases. TRBV23-1 is an ORF, with its function uncertain. V gave up 8 bases and J gave up 0 bases, with 25 bases separating them. The CDR3 is 19 residues long. The CDR3 nucleotides are TGCGCCAGCCCATCTACAGGGAAACTCATCCCGTCGAACACCGGGGAGCTGTTTTTT. Protein product: CASPSTGKLIPSNTGELFF.

The CDR3 nucleotides are TGTGCCAGCAGCAAATTAAAGGACAGGGTCCATGAGCAGTTCTTC. Amino acids: CASSKLKDRVHEQFF. This rearrangement joins TRBV21-1 to TRBJ2-1; the table assigns TRBD1, which was not confirmed against the DNA. TRBV21-1 is shown as a pseudogene. The CDR3 spans 15 residues.

CDR3 DNA sequence: TGCAGCGTTGAAAGGGGGCTAGGTGAAAAACTGTTTTTT. It encodes CSVERGLGEKLFF. V is TRBV29-1 and J is TRBJ1-4; 7 bases fit TRBD1. Germline V CDR1 and CDR2: SQVTM, ANQGSEA. The CDR3 extends over 13 amino acids. With V trimmed by 2 bases and J by 7 bases, 4 bases remained unmatched.

The CDR3 DNA sequence: TGTGCCAGCAGACCTCGGAGGGGACAGGGGCGCACCGGGGAGCTGTTTTTT. It encodes CASRPRRGQGRTGELFF. V and J are TRBV7-8 and TRBJ2-2; TRBD1 agrees at 10 bases. With 6 bases clipped from V and 4 bases from J, the junction kept 11 bases outside the gene matches. This CDR3 has 17 amino acids. The germline V gene encodes CDR1 SGHVS and CDR2 FQNEAQ.

V usage is TRBV9 and J usage is TRBJ2-7; D might be TRBD2 (5 bases). CDR3 size: 15 residues. Trimming stripped 0 bases from V and 2 bases from J, with 12 bases between. The germline V gene has CDR1 SGDLS and CDR2 YYNGEE. CDR3: CASSVEKERPYEQYF. CDR3 DNA: TGTGCCAGCAGCGTAGAAAAGGAGCGGCCCTACGAGCAGTACTTC.

This clone was seen a handful of times. The chain is built from TRBV2 and TRBJ2-1, with TRBD2 as a possible D gene (6 bases). V shed 7 bases and J shed 9 bases, with 10 bases lying between them. Germline CDR1 SNHLY, CDR2 FYNNEI. The length of the CDR3 is 11 residues. The CDR3 coding sequence is TGTGCCAGCACTAGCGACACTGAGCAGTTCTTC. Its translation: CASTSDTEQFF.